The TCR beta chain under discussion was sequenced for a study of shared clonotypes between healthy human individuals. As to this clone: Different DNA sequences within this sample yield the same CDR3.

Germline CDR1 and CDR2: SGHTA and FQGNSA. Trimming pared 1 base from V and 8 bases from J, leaving 8 bases between. CDR3 length equals 12 residues. Amplification in unsorted PBMC replicate PCRs started from around 0.3 ug DNA, which equals tens of thousands of T cell genomes. Here immunoSEQ multiplex PCR was the method, and the copy in TCRdb shows in-frame clones only, minus some. The table shows roughly 490,000 clones, with 70% to 80% occurring only once. The chain recombines TRBV7-2 with TRBJ1-2; unclear D gene. Sequencing used PBMCs. The sequence was obtained from a woman in her 40s in good health. Some clones in this sample may be carry-over from other donors' samples. The CDR3 DNA reads as TGTGCCAGCAGCTTAGGGGAATACGGCTACACCTTC. Translating gives CASSLGEYGYTF.